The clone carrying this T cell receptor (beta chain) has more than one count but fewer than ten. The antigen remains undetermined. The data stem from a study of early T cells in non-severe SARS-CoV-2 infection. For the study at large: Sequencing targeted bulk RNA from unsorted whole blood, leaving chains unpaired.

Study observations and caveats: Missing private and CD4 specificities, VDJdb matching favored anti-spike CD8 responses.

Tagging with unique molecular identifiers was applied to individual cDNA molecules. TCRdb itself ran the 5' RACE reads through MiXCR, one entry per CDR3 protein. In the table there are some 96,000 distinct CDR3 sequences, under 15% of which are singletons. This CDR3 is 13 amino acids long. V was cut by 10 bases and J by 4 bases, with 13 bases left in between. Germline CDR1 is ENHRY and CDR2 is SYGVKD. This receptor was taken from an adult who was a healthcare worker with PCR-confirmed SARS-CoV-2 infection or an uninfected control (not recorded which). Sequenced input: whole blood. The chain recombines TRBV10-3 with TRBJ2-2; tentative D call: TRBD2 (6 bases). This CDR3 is CATRTTLTGELFF. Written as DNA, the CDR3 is TGTGCCACCAGGACTACCCTCACCGGGGAGCTGTTTTTT.